This T cell receptor (beta chain) is drawn from a study of patients and donors after allogeneic stem cell transplantation. Each CDR3 protein gets one entry after TCRdb re-called the RT-PCR reads with MiXCR. The repertoire holds approximately 250,000 distinct CDR3 sequences, with 14% as singletons. Germline V gives CDR1 DFQATT, CDR2 SNEGSKA (reference sequence). This CDR3 region has 14 residues. V lost 3 bases and J 3 bases, leaving 14 bases between the germline ends. The chain employs TRBV20-1 and TRBJ1-2; D call uncertain. Sequenced: blood, either unsorted or a sorted T cell fraction (not recorded which). This sequence originates from a human donor who was either an allogeneic HSCT recipient or a stem cell or donor lymphocyte infusion donor (not recorded which). It is not recorded whose cells these are; they may come from a transplant donor. CDR3 sequence: CSARGPVGYYGYTF. The CDR3 nucleotides are TGCAGTGCTAGGGGCCCAGTAGGCTACTATGGCTACACCTTC.